Below are 8 T cell receptor beta chains sequenced from a single sample in a study of beta chain features in type 1 diabetes. Study findings and constraints: Shorter TCRB CDR3s, moderately but significantly so, marked every one of the four CD4+ subsets in Type 1 diabetes patients.

No antigen is known for these receptors. The entirety of the isolated RNA underwent reverse transcription, so expressed TCRB transcripts were sequenced. Profiling relied on immunoSEQ multiplex PCR, and the TCRdb table lists in-frame clones only, not all of them. The profile shows 160,000 or so clones, roughly 10% of them singletons. Material: central memory CD4+ T cells from blood. The receptors shown here come from a young woman with type 1 diabetes.

V is TRBV7-9 and J is TRBJ2-5; the D is unclear. In germline, CDR1 is SEHNR, CDR2 FQNEAQ (reference sequence). The CDR3 spans 14 residues. Trimming cost V 4 bases and J 4 bases, with 13 bases left between them. The CDR3 bases are TGTGCCAGCAGCTCCTTCGGTCCTGTAGAGACCCAGTACTTC. Protein product: CASSSFGPVETQYF.

This clone was counted between two and nine times. The gene calls are TRBV5-1 and TRBJ2-2; possible D gene TRBD1, 5 bases. The CDR3 runs to 15 residues. V gave up 0 bases and J gave up 5 bases, with 11 bases separating them. CDR1 and CDR2 from the germline V gene are SGHRS and YFSETQ. Here the CDR3 DNA reads TGCGCCAGCAGCTTGGGCAGGGATCGAACCGGGGAGCTGTTTTTT. This translates into CASSLGRDRTGELFF.

The table lists this clone with a few counts. The V and J genes are TRBV29-1 and TRBJ1-2, with D unresolved. V was pared by 3 bases and J by 3 bases, with 11 bases between. Germline V gives CDR1 SQVTM, CDR2 ANQGSEA. The CDR3 contains 13 residues. CDR3 nucleotide sequence: TGCAGCGTTGATGCACACCTGGACTATGGCTACACCTTC. Its protein is CSVDAHLDYGYTF.

This clone occurred a few times. The chain uses TRBV5-1 and TRBJ2-7; 7 positions agree with TRBD2. The CDR3 extends over 14 amino acids. Germline V lookup: CDR1 SGHRS, CDR2 YFSETQ. Germline trimming cut 5 bases from V and 4 bases from J; bases unmatched to any gene: 9. CDR3 loop: CASSRLREGYEQYF. The CDR3 DNA is TGCGCCAGCAGTCGTCTGAGGGAGGGATACGAGCAGTACTTC.

This clone showed up just a few times. V is TRBV5-1 and J is TRBJ2-2; weak D call: TRBD2 (6 bases). There are 14 residues in the CDR3. Germline CDR1 reads SGHRS; CDR2 reads YFSETQ. The V gene lost 5 bases and the J gene lost 2 bases, with 10 bases spanning the gap. CDR3 loop: CASRRDFNTGELFF. The CDR3 region has the DNA TGCGCCAGCAGAAGGGACTTTAACACCGGGGAGCTGTTTTTT. Full variable domain (rest looked up from reference TRBV5-1 and TRBJ2-2): KAGVTQTPRYLIKTRGQQVTLSCSPISGHRSVSWYQQTPGQGLQFLFEYFSETQRNKGNFPGRFSGRQFSNSRSEMNVSTLELGDSALYLCASRRDFNTGELFFGEGSRLTVL.

The V gene is TRBV30, the J gene TRBJ2-7, with D perhaps matching TRBD2 (5 bases). V lost 8 bases, J lost 6 bases, and 17 bases lay in between. CDR1 GTSNPN and CDR2 SVGIG come from the germline V gene (reference sequence). The length of the CDR3 is 12 residues. The CDR3 DNA reads TGTGCCGAGGGTAGCCGGAGAGGCGAGCAGTACTTC. This translates into CAEGSRRGEQYF.

This clone turned up a few times. At one end the junction does not follow the germline gene, possibly because of a read error. CDR3 sequence: CASSQEGRGYRNEQFF. The CDR3 region has the DNA TGCGCCAGCAGCCAAGAAGGTAGGGGGTATCGCAATGAGCAGTTCTTC. This sequence joins TRBV5-4 and TRBJ2-1, with D possibly being TRBD1 (6 bases). Per germline, CDR1 SGHNT and CDR2 YYREEE (reference sequence). The CDR3 has 16 residues. The complete variable domain, with remaining parts taken from reference TRBV5-4 and TRBJ2-1, reads ETGVTQSPTHLIKTRGQQVTLRCSSQSGHNTVSWYQQALGQGPQFIFQYYREEENGRGNFPPRFSGLQFPNYSSELNVNALELDDSALYLCASSQEGRGYRNEQFFGPGTRLTVL.

In its sample, this clone was seen once. This sequence joins TRBV7-3 and TRBJ2-3; the match to TRBD2 covers 8 bases. The CDR3 consists of 15 residues. V dropped 1 base and J dropped 3; count of bases not matched to a gene: 3. CDR1 and CDR2 (germline): SGHTA, FQGTGA. CDR3 DNA: TGTGCCAGCAGCTTAAATGGCGGGAGGACAGATACGCAGTATTTT. This sequence encodes CASSLNGGRTDTQYF.